These 19 T cell receptor beta chains originate from one sample sequenced in a study of cytomegalovirus exposure and HLA in healthy donors (TCRdb year 2017). The library was prepared using the immunoSEQ multiplex PCR assay. For the multiplex PCR, a mixture combining 60 forward primers for TCR Vbeta segments and 13 reverse primers for TCR Jbeta segments was used. Imported from immuneACCESS, the table was reduced by TCRdb to in-frame sequences with V and J called. These copies leave out some clones; in studies compared against another copy, an unresolved V gene accounts for under half, and the cause of the remainder is not known. The sample table contains some 110,000 clones; only one count was recorded for 70% to 75% of them. Clones ranked in the top ten supply roughly 3% of the sample. Input material: PBMCs. The receptors were sampled from a female donor in good health and CMV-seronegative.

The rearrangement joins TRBV5-1 to TRBJ1-5; D gene uncertain. Between the trimmed V and J ends, which lost 4 bases and 2 bases, there was a span of 10 bases. CDR1 SGHRS and CDR2 YFSETQ come from the germline V gene. The CDR3 loop spans 14 amino acids. The CDR3 sequence is CASSTTAGNQPQHF. The CDR3, as DNA: TGCGCCAGCAGCACCACAGCGGGCAATCAGCCCCAGCATTTT.

DNA for the CDR3: TGTGCCAGCAGGAGGGGGCGCGACAATGAGCAGTTCTTC. Protein sequence: CASRRGRDNEQFF. This chain links TRBV6-5 with TRBJ2-1, with 7 bases that match TRBD1. V shed 6 bases, J shed 5 bases, and the junction held 4 bases outside the gene matches. This CDR3 is built from 13 residues. Per the germline V gene, CDR1 is MNHEY and CDR2 is SVGAGI.

V and J are TRBV7-8 and TRBJ1-6, with D possibly TRBD1 on 5 matching bases. Germline V gene lookup returns CDR1 SGHVS and CDR2 FQNEAQ. V shed 1 base and J shed 6 bases, with 10 bases lying between them. The CDR3 has 15 residues. The CDR3 DNA sequence: TGTGCCAGCAGCTTAGACAGGCAGACTAATTCACCCCTCCACTTT. It yields the protein CASSLDRQTNSPLHF.

The chain is built from TRBV5-5 and TRBJ2-1; the D is unclear. CDR3 length: 13 amino acids. Trimming shortened V by 0 bases and J by 7 bases, and 8 bases separated the two germline ends. Germline lookup yields CDR1 SGHKS and CDR2 YYEKEE (reference sequence). CDR3 sequence: CASSLVSLNEQFF. CDR3 nucleotides: TGTGCCAGCAGCTTGGTTAGTTTGAATGAGCAGTTCTTC.

This clone has a single count. This chain connects TRBV4-2 to TRBJ2-7; 8 bases are shared with TRBD2. V lost 4 bases, J lost 0 bases, and 8 bases stayed unmatched. Looked up from germline, CDR1 is LGHNA and CDR2 is YNFKEQ. This CDR3 comprises 16 residues. Here the CDR3 reads CASSLQSAGGSYEQYF. Written as DNA, the CDR3 is TGTGCCAGCAGCCTTCAAAGCGCGGGAGGCTCCTACGAGCAGTACTTC.

The rearrangement uses TRBV6-6 and TRBJ2-3; 13 bases are shared with TRBD2. In germline, CDR1 is MNHNY, CDR2 SVGAGI (reference sequence). The V segment lost 5 bases and the J segment 1 base; nucleotides outside the gene matches: 3. The CDR3 sequence is 16 residues long. The CDR3 DNA follows: TGTGCCAGCAGTCGGGGGACTAGCGGGGGCACAGATACGCAGTATTTT. Its protein product is CASSRGTSGGTDTQYF.

This chain uses TRBV29-1 with TRBJ2-5, with 8 bases fitting TRBD1. V shed 7 bases and J 5 bases; nucleotides not matched to a gene: 12. The V gene's germline CDR1 is SQVTM and CDR2 ANQGSEA. The length of the CDR3 is 14 residues. This chain's CDR3 is CSAAPTGAGETQYF. The CDR3 nucleotides read TGCAGCGCGGCCCCGACAGGGGCAGGGGAGACCCAGTACTTC.

This clone showed up just a few times. The V gene is TRBV6-5, the J gene TRBJ1-1; D may be TRBD1 (5 bases). Germline V gene lookup returns CDR1 MNHEY and CDR2 SVGAGI. Trimming removed 5 bases from V and 5 bases from J, with 18 bases in between. This CDR3 comprises 15 residues. The CDR3, as DNA: TGTGCCAGCAGTGCCCTACATGGGGGGACGACTGAAGCTTTCTTT. It translates to CASSALHGGTTEAFF.

V is TRBV27 and J is TRBJ2-7; 13 bases agree with TRBD2. Germline assignment: CDR1 MNHEY and CDR2 SMNVEV (reference sequence). This CDR3 is built from 18 residues. The junction had 14 bases not matched to a gene; V was cut back by 6 bases and J by 3 bases. CDR3 in amino acids: CASRRTRLAGGSVYEQYF. In DNA, the CDR3 is TGTGCCAGCAGACGAACGAGACTAGCGGGAGGCTCGGTCTACGAGCAGTACTTC.

The chain joins TRBV6-4 to TRBJ1-1, with D hard to call. V dropped 5 bases and J dropped 0 bases, with 7 bases sitting between them. The CDR3 is 13 residues long. CDR1 and CDR2 (germline): MRHNA, SNTAGT. CDR3 DNA sequence: TGTGCCAGCAGTCGTGACATGAACACTGAAGCTTTCTTT. This gives the protein CASSRDMNTEAFF.

This clone was detected a few times. This chain connects TRBV18 to TRBJ2-3; TRBD2 aligns across 12 bases. Trimming took 3 bases from V and 5 from J; bases not matched to a gene: 6. CDR3 length equals 16 residues. Germline loops: CDR1 KGHSH, CDR2 LQKENI. The DNA for the CDR3 is TGTGCCAGCTCACCCCTAGCGGGAGGGGGCGGAGATACGCAGTATTTT. Protein: CASSPLAGGGGDTQYF.

V is TRBV2 and J is TRBJ2-7; 10 bases agree with TRBD2. Looked up from germline, CDR1 is SNHLY and CDR2 is FYNNEI. The CDR3 runs to 15 residues. The junction had 1 base not matched to a gene; V was cut back by 2 bases and J by 0 bases. The CDR3 reads CASSELAGVSYEQYF. CDR3 sequence (DNA): TGTGCCAGCAGTGAACTAGCGGGAGTCTCCTACGAGCAGTACTTC.

The J gene is TRBJ2-1, the V gene TRBV4-1, with 10 bases identical to TRBD2. This CDR3 is built from 14 residues. Per the germline V gene, CDR1 is MGHRA and CDR2 is YSYEKL. V was clipped by 5 bases and J by 6 bases; unmatched bases: 4. This CDR3 is CASSTRTSGNEQFF. In nucleotides, the CDR3 is TGCGCCAGCAGCACCCGGACTAGCGGCAATGAGCAGTTCTTC.

The chain couples TRBV20-1 to TRBJ1-2; 8 bases are shared with TRBD1. V lost 4 bases and J lost 7; bases outside the gene matches: 2. CDR1 and CDR2 (germline): DFQATT, SNEGSKA (reference sequence). The CDR3 consists of 11 residues. The CDR3 sequence: CSAKDRVGYTF. DNA for the CDR3: TGCAGTGCTAAGGACAGGGTTGGCTACACCTTC.

J is TRBJ2-1 and V is TRBV28, with D possibly matching TRBD2 (6 bases). V was trimmed by 6 bases and J by 9 bases, leaving 15 bases between them. CDR1 and CDR2 (germline): MDHEN, SYDVKM. The CDR3 runs 13 residues. The CDR3 here is CASSSWDSGEQFF. Here the CDR3 DNA reads TGTGCCAGCAGCTCCTGGGACTCCGGTGAGCAGTTCTTC.

The genes are TRBV7-3 and TRBJ2-1; D unclear. The length of the CDR3 is 14 residues. The germline gives CDR1 SGHTA, CDR2 FQGTGA. Between the trimmed V and J ends, which lost 5 bases and 3 bases, there was a span of 11 bases. The CDR3 DNA sequence: TGTGCCAGCAGCCCCGGTCGTAACTACAATGAGCAGTTCTTC. Residues: CASSPGRNYNEQFF.

The count of this clone is one. The chain recombines TRBV4-2 with TRBJ2-3, with a weak D call TRBD2 (7 bases). The CDR3 spans 15 residues. V dropped 4 bases and J dropped 1 base, with 12 bases sitting between them. The V gene's germline CDR1 is LGHNA and CDR2 YNFKEQ. The CDR3 loop reads CASSREGGGTDTQYF. CDR3 nucleotide sequence: TGTGCCAGCAGCCGAGAGGGGGGGGGCACAGATACGCAGTATTTT.

This clone was seen more than once but under ten times. This chain links TRBV30 with TRBJ2-3; no definite D call. V lost 1 base to trimming and J lost 5 bases, with 4 bases between them. The CDR3 extends over 11 amino acids. From germline, CDR1 is GTSNPN and CDR2 SVGIG (reference sequence). The CDR3 DNA follows: TGTGCCTGGAGTGCGGGAGATACGCAGTATTTT. This translates into CAWSAGDTQYF.

This chain connects TRBV27 to TRBJ2-1, with 8 bases matching TRBD2. Germline CDR1 and CDR2: MNHEY and SMNVEV (reference sequence). The V segment lost 4 bases and the J segment 7 bases; nucleotides outside the gene matches: 12. The CDR3 contains 16 residues. CDR3 sequence (DNA): TGTGCCAGCAGTTCCATCCGACCAGCGGGAGTGAATGAGCAGTTCTTC. Amino acid sequence: CASSSIRPAGVNEQFF.